This is a list of T cell receptor beta chains from one sample in a study of T-cell memory formation after mild COVID-19. TCRdb itself ran the 5' RACE reads through MiXCR, one entry per CDR3 protein. In the table there are about 440,000 distinct CDR3 sequences, 20% of which are singletons. Material: PBMCs or a T cell subset sorted from them (not recorded which). The origin of the receptors is an adult woman who had mild COVID-19 (a few samples of this study predate the infection). Cell type and time point are not known. CDR3s include the opening cysteine and the closing phenylalanine or tryptophan. The D gene is left open where the match is weak. Size tells how often a clone was seen (once, few, many) or the class of an expanded clone, and some rows leave it out.

d_call clone_size j_call v_call cdr3_aa cdr3_nt
NA NA TRBJ2-7 TRBV7-7 CASAVGLGSYEQYF TGTGCCAGCGCCGTGGGACTTGGTTCCTACGAGCAGTACTTC
NA NA TRBJ2-1 TRBV7-9 CASSQKRAHNEQFF TGTGCCAGCAGCCAAAAGCGGGCGCACAATGAGCAGTTCTTC
TRBD1 few TRBJ2-1 TRBV24-1 CATSAWTGPNEQFF TGTGCCACCAGCGCTTGGACAGGGCCCAATGAGCAGTTCTTC
NA NA TRBJ1-6 TRBV7-9 CASSPEGGISSPLHF TGTGCCAGCAGCCCAGAGGGGGGAATTAGTTCACCCCTCCACTTT
NA NA TRBJ2-3 TRBV5-1 CASSLDVDTQYF TGCGCCAGCAGCTTGGATGTAGATACGCAGTATTTT
NA few TRBJ2-2 TRBV5-1 CASSLAGTDTYTGELFF TGCGCCAGCAGCTTGGCCGGCACAGACACTTACACCGGGGAGCTGTTTTTT
NA few TRBJ2-1 TRBV6-5 CASRRTHEQFF TGTGCCAGCAGGCGCACCCATGAGCAGTTCTTC
NA NA TRBJ2-3 TRBV12-3/TRBV12-4 CASSLTGPVGDTQYF TGTGCCAGCAGTTTAACAGGACCGGTGGGAGATACGCAGTATTTT
NA few TRBJ2-2 TRBV5-1 CASSQRGGTGELFF TGCGCCAGCAGCCAGCGAGGGGGCACCGGGGAGCTGTTTTTT
NA few TRBJ2-1 TRBV28 CASSLKGKREFF TGTGCCAGCAGTTTAAAGGGAAAACGGGAGTTCTTC
NA few TRBJ2-3 TRBV20-1 CRVQKSGRTDTQYF TGCAGAGTGCAGAAATCCGGCAGGACAGATACGCAGTATTTT
TRBD2 NA TRBJ2-5 TRBV10-3 CAISRLAGKYQETQYF TGTGCCATCAGCCGACTAGCGGGGAAATACCAAGAGACCCAGTACTTC
TRBD2 NA TRBJ2-1 TRBV7-8 CASSSSSGGVIYNEQFF TGTGCCAGCAGCTCGTCTAGCGGGGGGGTCATATACAATGAGCAGTTCTTC
NA few TRBJ1-6 TRBV30 CAWYGGASSYNSPLHF TGTGCCTGGTACGGGGGCGCGAGCTCCTATAATTCACCCCTCCACTTT
NA few TRBJ1-2 TRBV29-1 CSVVALKGYTF TGCAGCGTTGTGGCATTAAAGGGCTACACCTTC
NA NA TRBJ2-5 TRBV28 CASSLTGMAETQYF TGTGCCAGCAGTTTAACCGGGATGGCAGAGACCCAGTACTTC
TRBD1 NA TRBJ2-3 TRBV5-4 CASSEGTGRTDTQYF TGTGCCAGCAGCGAAGGGACAGGGAGGACAGATACGCAGTATTTT
TRBD2 NA TRBJ2-3 TRBV19 CASSMSGGADTQYF TGTGCCAGTAGTATGAGCGGGGGGGCAGATACGCAGTATTTT
NA NA TRBJ1-1 TRBV20-1 CSAPGRGTEAFF TGCAGTGCTCCAGGGAGAGGCACTGAAGCTTTCTTT
TRBD2 NA TRBJ2-3 TRBV5-6 CASSIGLAYTPSTDTQYF TGTGCCAGCAGCATAGGACTAGCCTACACACCCAGCACAGATACGCAGTATTTT
NA NA TRBJ1-2 TRBV27 CASSLSGASRYGYTF TGTGCCAGCAGTTTATCGGGGGCATCGCGTTATGGCTACACCTTC
NA NA TRBJ1-5 TRBV2 CASRGGQPQHF TGTGCCAGCCGCGGCGGCCAGCCCCAGCATTTT
NA few TRBJ2-7 TRBV29-1 CSVEFVGIAYEQYF TGCAGCGTTGAATTCGTGGGCATCGCCTACGAGCAGTACTTC
TRBD1 NA TRBJ1-2 TRBV12-3/TRBV12-4 CASSLSDRGHGYTF TGTGCCAGCAGTTTATCAGACAGGGGACATGGCTACACCTTC
NA NA TRBJ1-2 TRBV5-4 CASSSTRVSYTF TGTGCCAGCAGCTCGACCCGGGTGAGCTACACCTTC
TRBD2 few TRBJ2-1 TRBV6-5 CVIGRGGNNEQFF TGTGTCATCGGGCGGGGAGGGAACAATGAGCAGTTCTTC
NA NA TRBJ1-3 TRBV12-3/TRBV12-4 CASSFLAGRDTIYF TGTGCCAGCAGTTTCCTTGCAGGGAGGGACACCATATATTTT
TRBD2 few TRBJ2-1 TRBV7-2 CASSASGRRNEQFF TGTGCCAGCAGCGCCAGCGGGAGGAGGAATGAGCAGTTCTTC
NA NA TRBJ2-7 TRBV20-1 CSARGSSGSRYEQYF TGCAGTGCTAGGGGCAGCAGCGGGTCCCGCTACGAGCAGTACTTC
TRBD2 few TRBJ2-2 TRBV4-1 CASSRRTSGNTGELFF TGCGCCAGCAGCCGCCGGACTAGCGGAAACACCGGGGAGCTGTTTTTT
TRBD1 NA TRBJ1-2 TRBV6-5 CASSYSNRGIGGYTF TGTGCCAGCAGTTACTCGAACAGGGGGATCGGGGGCTACACCTTC
NA NA TRBJ2-5 TRBV4-1 CASSRSPPGMLETQYF TGCGCCAGCAGCCGATCTCCTCCAGGGATGTTGGAGACCCAGTACTTC
TRBD1 few TRBJ1-1 TRBV4-3 CASSQGQGWKTEAFF TGCGCCAGCAGCCAAGGACAGGGTTGGAAAACTGAAGCTTTCTTT
NA NA TRBJ1-1 TRBV11-2 CASSSLMNTEAFF TGTGCCAGCAGCTCTCTAATGAACACTGAAGCTTTCTTT
TRBD1 few TRBJ1-1 TRBV29-1 CSFRTGHLNTEAFF TGCAGCTTTCGGACAGGGCACCTGAACACTGAAGCTTTCTTT
NA few TRBJ2-7 TRBV2 CASSEEVRWGEQYF TGTGCCAGCAGTGAGGAGGTTCGATGGGGCGAGCAGTACTTC
TRBD2 NA TRBJ2-1 TRBV9 CASSPTSASYNEQFF TGTGCCAGCAGCCCCACTAGCGCGTCCTACAATGAGCAGTTCTTC
NA NA TRBJ1-5 TRBV6-1 CASSGNRVEQPQHF TGTGCCAGCAGTGGGAACAGGGTGGAGCAGCCCCAGCATTTT
TRBD1 many TRBJ2-1 TRBV5-1 CASSTGDYYNEQFF TGCGCCAGCAGTACAGGGGATTATTACAATGAGCAGTTCTTC